This T cell receptor beta chain was recorded in a study of blood T cell repertoires in COVID-19. Patients of the Seattle cohort, enrolled during active infection, were followed longitudinally. The V gene's germline CDR1 is SGHNT and CDR2 YYREEE (reference sequence). V lost 1 base and J 2 bases, leaving 18 bases between the germline ends. CDR3 length: 17 residues. Profiled with immunoSEQ multiplex PCR; TCRdb holds only in-frame clones, not every one. Seen here are about 300,000 clones, approximately 88% observed once, and the top ten hold 1.5% to 2%. The V and J genes are TRBV5-4 and TRBJ1-1; tentatively, D is TRBD1 (5 bases). Sequenced: peripheral blood. This clonotype originated in a woman aged 30 to 39 with COVID-19, enrolled during active disease. CDR3 DNA: TGTGCCAGCAGCTTGACTAAGACAGCCTCTACCAACACTGAAGCTTTCTTT. It is translated as CASSLTKTASTNTEAFF.